The sample holds a few counts of the clone carrying this TCR beta chain. Its target is not known. The 5'RACE template-switching step produced TCR cDNA and added a universal primer site and UMIs. TCRdb re-analysed the 5' RACE reads in MiXCR, keeping a single row per CDR3 protein. Of some 670,000 distinct CDR3 sequences in the sample, approximately 13% are singletons; the top ten hold about 16%. The source of the sample is a study of T cells after yellow fever vaccination. Whole-study findings and limits: Primary-vaccination clones mostly resurfaced post-booster (around 96% CD4, approximately 90% CD8). One caveat is that FACS-sorted repertoires could contain abundant clonotypes contaminating from the bulk population. Clonotypes shared by both compartments, CD4 and CD8, made up a small share.

Germline V gene lookup returns CDR1 SEHNR and CDR2 FQNEAQ (reference sequence). V trimming: 5 bases; J trimming: 6 bases; junction bases outside the gene matches: 4. The CDR3 totals 15 residues. This chain links TRBV7-9 with TRBJ1-6, with 10 positions matching TRBD1. The sequenced sample was PBMCs, obtained on the day of the yellow fever booster vaccination. This clonotype was obtained from a man younger than 45 who received the YFV17D yellow fever vaccine. CDR3 loop: CASSATGGTNSPLHF. The DNA for the CDR3 is TGTGCCAGCAGCGCGACAGGGGGCACTAATTCACCCCTCCACTTT. Filled out from reference TRBV7-9 and TRBJ1-6, the complete variable domain reads DTGVSQNPRHKITKRGQNVTFRCDPISEHNRLYWYRQTLGQGPEFLTYFQNEAQLEKSRLLSDRFSAERPKGSFSTLEIQRTEQGDSAMYLCASSATGGTNSPLHFGNGTRLTVT.